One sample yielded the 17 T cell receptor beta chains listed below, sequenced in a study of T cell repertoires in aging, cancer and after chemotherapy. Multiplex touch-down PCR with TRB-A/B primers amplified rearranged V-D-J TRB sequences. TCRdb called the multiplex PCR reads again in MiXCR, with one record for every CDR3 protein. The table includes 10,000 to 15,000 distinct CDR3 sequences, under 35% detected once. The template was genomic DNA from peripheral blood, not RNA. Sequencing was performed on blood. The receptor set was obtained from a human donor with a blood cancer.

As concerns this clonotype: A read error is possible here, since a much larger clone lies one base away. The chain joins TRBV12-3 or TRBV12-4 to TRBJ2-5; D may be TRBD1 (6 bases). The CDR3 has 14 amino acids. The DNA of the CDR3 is TGTGCCAGCAGTGTCCGGGACACACAAGAGACCCTGTACTTC. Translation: CASSVRDTQETLYF.

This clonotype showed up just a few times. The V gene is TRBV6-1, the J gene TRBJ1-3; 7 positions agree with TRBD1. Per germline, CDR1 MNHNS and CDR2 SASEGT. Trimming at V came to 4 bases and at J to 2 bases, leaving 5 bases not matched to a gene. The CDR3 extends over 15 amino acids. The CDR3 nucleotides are TGTGCCAGCAGTGTACAACAGGGGACTGGAAACACCATATATTTT. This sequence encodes CASSVQQGTGNTIYF.

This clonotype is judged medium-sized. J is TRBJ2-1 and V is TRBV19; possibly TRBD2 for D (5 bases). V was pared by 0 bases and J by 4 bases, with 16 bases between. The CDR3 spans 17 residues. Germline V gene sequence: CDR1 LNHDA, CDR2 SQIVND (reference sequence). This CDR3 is CASSIDAPASPYNEQFF. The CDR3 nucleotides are TGTGCCAGTAGTATAGATGCGCCGGCTAGCCCATACAATGAGCAGTTCTTC.

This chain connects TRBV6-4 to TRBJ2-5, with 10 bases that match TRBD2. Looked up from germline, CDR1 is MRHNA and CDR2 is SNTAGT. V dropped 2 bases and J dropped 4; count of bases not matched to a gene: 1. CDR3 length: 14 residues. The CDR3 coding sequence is TGTGCCAGCAGTGACAGCGGGGGGGCAGAGACCCAGTACTTC. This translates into CASSDSGGAETQYF.

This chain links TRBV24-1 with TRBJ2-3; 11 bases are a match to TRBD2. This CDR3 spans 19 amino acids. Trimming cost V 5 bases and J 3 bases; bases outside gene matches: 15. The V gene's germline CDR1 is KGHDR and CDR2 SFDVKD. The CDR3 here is CATSALRGLAGGGTDTQYF. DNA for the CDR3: TGTGCCACCAGTGCTCTGAGGGGGCTAGCGGGAGGAGGAACAGATACGCAGTATTTT.

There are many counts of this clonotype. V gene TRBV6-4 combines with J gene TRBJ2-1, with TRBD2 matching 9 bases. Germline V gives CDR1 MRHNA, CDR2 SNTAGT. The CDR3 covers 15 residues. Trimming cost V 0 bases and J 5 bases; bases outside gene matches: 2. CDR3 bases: TGTGCCAGCAGTGACTCTAGCGGGGGAAACAATGAGCAGTTCTTC. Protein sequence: CASSDSSGGNNEQFF.

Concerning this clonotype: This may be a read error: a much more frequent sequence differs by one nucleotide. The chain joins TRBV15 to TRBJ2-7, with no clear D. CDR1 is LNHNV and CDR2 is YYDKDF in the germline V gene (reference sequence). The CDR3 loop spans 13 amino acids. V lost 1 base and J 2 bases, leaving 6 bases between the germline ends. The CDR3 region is CATSRAKTYEQYV. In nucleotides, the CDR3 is TGTGCCACCAGCAGAGCGAAAACCTACGAGCAGTACGTC.

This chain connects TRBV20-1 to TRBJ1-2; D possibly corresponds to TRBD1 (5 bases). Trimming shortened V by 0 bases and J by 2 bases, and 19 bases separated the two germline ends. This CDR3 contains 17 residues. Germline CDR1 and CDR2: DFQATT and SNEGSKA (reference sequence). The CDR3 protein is CSAREPPQGTGNYGYTF. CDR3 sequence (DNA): TGCAGTGCTAGAGAACCACCACAAGGGACGGGGAACTATGGCTACACCTTC.

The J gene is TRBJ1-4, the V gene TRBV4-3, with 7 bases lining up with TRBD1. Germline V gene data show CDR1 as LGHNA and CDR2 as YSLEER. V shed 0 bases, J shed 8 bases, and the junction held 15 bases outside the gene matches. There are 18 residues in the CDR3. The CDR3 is CASSQDQTQQGDWEKLFF. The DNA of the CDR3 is TGCGCCAGCAGCCAAGATCAGACCCAGCAGGGGGATTGGGAAAAACTGTTTTTT.

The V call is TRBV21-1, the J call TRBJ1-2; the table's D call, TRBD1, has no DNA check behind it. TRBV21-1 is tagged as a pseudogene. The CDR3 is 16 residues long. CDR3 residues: CASSKGASRPGKGYTF. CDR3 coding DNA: TGTGCCAGCAGCAAAGGGGCTTCGAGGCCAGGGAAAGGCTACACCTTC.

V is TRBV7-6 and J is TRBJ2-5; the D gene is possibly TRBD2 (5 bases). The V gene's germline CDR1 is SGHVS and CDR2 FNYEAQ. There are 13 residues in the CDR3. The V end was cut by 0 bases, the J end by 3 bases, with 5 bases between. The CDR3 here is CASSLAGKETQYF. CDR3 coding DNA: TGTGCCAGCAGCTTAGCCGGGAAAGAGACCCAGTACTTC.

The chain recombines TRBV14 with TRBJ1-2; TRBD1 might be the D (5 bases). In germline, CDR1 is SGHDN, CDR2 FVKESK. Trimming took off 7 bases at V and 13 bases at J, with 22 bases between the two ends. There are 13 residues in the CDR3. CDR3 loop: CASTPKAGTSLTF. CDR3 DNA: TGTGCCAGCACCCCCAAGGCAGGGACGTCTCTCACCTTC.

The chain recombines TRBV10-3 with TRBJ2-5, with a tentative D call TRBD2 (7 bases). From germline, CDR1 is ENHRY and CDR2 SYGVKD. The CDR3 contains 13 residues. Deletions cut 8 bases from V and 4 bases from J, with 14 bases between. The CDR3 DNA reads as TGTGCCATCGCGGGGGCCCCAGGAGAGACCCAGTACTTC. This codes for CAIAGAPGETQYF.

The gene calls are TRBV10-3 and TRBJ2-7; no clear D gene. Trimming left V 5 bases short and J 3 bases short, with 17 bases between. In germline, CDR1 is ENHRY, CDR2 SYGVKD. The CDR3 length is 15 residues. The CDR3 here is CAISSDKLKFYEQYF. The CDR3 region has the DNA TGTGCCATCAGTTCCGACAAGCTAAAATTCTACGAGCAGTACTTC.

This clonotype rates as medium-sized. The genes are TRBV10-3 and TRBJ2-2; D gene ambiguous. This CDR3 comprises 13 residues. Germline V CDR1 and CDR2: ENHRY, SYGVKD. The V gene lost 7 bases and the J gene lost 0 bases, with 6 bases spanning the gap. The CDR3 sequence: CAIMESNTGELFF. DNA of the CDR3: TGTGCCATCATGGAGTCGAACACCGGGGAGCTGTTTTTT.

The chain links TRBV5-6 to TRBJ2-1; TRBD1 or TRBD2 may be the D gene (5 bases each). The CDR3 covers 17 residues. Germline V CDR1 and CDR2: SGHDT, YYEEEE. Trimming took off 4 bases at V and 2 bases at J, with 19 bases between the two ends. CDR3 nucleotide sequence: TGTGCCAGCAGCAAACACCACGGGGCTCCCCCCTACAATGAGCAGTTCTTC. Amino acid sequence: CASSKHHGAPPYNEQFF.

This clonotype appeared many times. CDR3: CASSYYGQMEAFF. DNA of the CDR3: TGTGCCAGCAGTTACTACGGACAGATGGAAGCTTTCTTT. The V call is TRBV6-5, the J call TRBJ1-1; TRBD1 is a possible D gene (6 bases). This CDR3 spans 13 amino acids. V dropped 1 base and J dropped 8 bases, with 11 bases sitting between them. Looked up from germline, CDR1 is MNHEY and CDR2 is SVGAGI.